A single sample gave rise to the 22 T cell receptor beta chains below, sequenced in a study of T cell responses to AZD1222 COVID-19 vaccine. TCRdb's table, derived via immunoSEQ multiplex PCR, lists solely in-frame clones and lacks some. The sample shows 150,000 to 200,000 clones, approximately 95% of them seen only once. Specimen: peripheral blood, collected on day 0 of AZD1222 vaccination. These TCRs come from an adult in good health.

This chain joins TRBV19 and TRBJ2-1; D is ambiguous. From germline, CDR1 is LNHDA and CDR2 SQIVND (reference sequence). The CDR3 contains 17 residues. The V and J ends lost 3 bases and 6 bases respectively, with 21 bases between them. The CDR3 region has the DNA TGTGCCAGTAGTATCCACCCCGACTTCGCAGGCGCCAATGAGCAGTTCTTC. Encoded protein: CASSIHPDFAGANEQFF.

The V and J genes are TRBV6-5 and TRBJ2-1, with D tentatively TRBD1 (6 bases). Germline-derived CDR1 and CDR2 are MNHEY and SVGAGI. CDR3 length: 14 amino acids. V was pared by 7 bases and J by 4 bases, with 14 bases between. CDR3 residues: CASIPGHLYNEQFF. The CDR3 DNA sequence: TGTGCCAGCATACCGGGACACCTATACAATGAGCAGTTCTTC.

The gene calls are TRBV29-1 and TRBJ1-1; D is unresolved. Germline CDR1 SQVTM, CDR2 ANQGSEA. Trimming cost V 8 bases and J 4 bases, with 14 bases left between them. CDR3 size: 12 residues. CDR3 region: CSSRGSGTEAFF. The CDR3 coding sequence is TGCAGCTCACGAGGTTCCGGCACTGAAGCTTTCTTT. The variable domain in full, completed from reference TRBV29-1 and TRBJ1-1, reads SAVISQKPSRDICQRGTSLTIQCQVDSQVTMMFWYRQQPGQSLTLIATANQGSEATYESGFVIDKFPISRPNLTFSTLTVSNMSPEDSSIYLCSSRGSGTEAFFGQGTRLTVV.

This chain joins TRBV6-1 and TRBJ2-7, with 9 nucleotides matching TRBD1. CDR1 and CDR2 (germline): MNHNS, SASEGT. This CDR3 comprises 16 residues. After removal of 2 bases from V and 4 bases from J, the junction contained 9 bases not matched to a gene. This chain's CDR3 is CASSEISTGGIYEQYF. In DNA form, the CDR3 reads TGTGCCAGCAGTGAAATATCGACAGGGGGGATTTACGAGCAGTACTTC.

The chain recombines TRBV12-3 or TRBV12-4 with TRBJ1-5, with D hard to call. The CDR3 has 12 residues. The DNA of the CDR3 is TGTGCTTCCACGAGTCTTGATCAGCCCCAGCATTTT. Its protein product is CASTSLDQPQHF.

This rearrangement joins TRBV11-3 to TRBJ2-3; TRBD2 matches at 8 bases. The CDR3 sequence is 14 residues long. From germline, CDR1 is SGHNT and CDR2 YENEEA. The ends lost 3 bases at V and 2 bases at J; junction bases unmatched: 1. The CDR3 coding sequence is TGTGCCAGCAGCTTGCGGGGGGTCACAGATACGCAGTATTTT. Amino acid sequence: CASSLRGVTDTQYF.

The chain couples TRBV12-3 or TRBV12-4 to TRBJ1-5; TRBD1 matches 10 bases. This CDR3 has 13 amino acids. V shed 6 bases, J shed 5 bases, and the junction held 1 base outside the gene matches. CDR3 loop: CASRGTGDQPQHF. The CDR3 coding sequence is TGTGCCAGCAGAGGGACAGGGGATCAGCCCCAGCATTTT.

This rearrangement joins TRBV29-1 to TRBJ2-1, with 7 bases fitting TRBD2. CDR3 length: 16 residues. V shed 0 bases, J shed 3 bases, and the junction held 8 bases outside the gene matches. CDR1 is SQVTM and CDR2 is ANQGSEA in the germline V gene. The CDR3 is CSVEEAASGYYNEQFF. DNA for the CDR3: TGCAGCGTTGAAGAGGCGGCTAGCGGTTACTACAATGAGCAGTTCTTC.

The chain combines TRBV11-2 with TRBJ2-1; possible D gene TRBD1, 6 bases. V shed 7 bases and J shed 2 bases, with 27 bases lying between them. The length of the CDR3 is 19 residues. Germline loops: CDR1 SGHAT, CDR2 FQNNGV. CDR3 coding DNA: TGTGCCAGCAACCGTCCGTTGGATCCAGGACAGTTCCCCTACAATGAGCAGTTCTTC. Protein: CASNRPLDPGQFPYNEQFF. Variable domain in full (rest from reference TRBV11-2 and TRBJ2-1): EAGVAQSPRYKIIEKRQSVAFWCNPISGHATLYWYQQILGQGPKLLIQFQNNGVVDDSQLPKDRFSAERLKGVDSTLKIQPAKLEDSAVYLCASNRPLDPGQFPYNEQFFGPGTRLTVL.

Details on this clone: Other nucleotide sequences in the sample specify the same CDR3. This rearrangement joins TRBV11-2 to TRBJ2-6; D is unresolved. The CDR3 extends over 14 amino acids. The germline V and J ends were trimmed by 8 bases and 4 bases, with 12 bases remaining between them. CDR1 is SGHAT, CDR2 FQNNGV, per germline. Here the CDR3 DNA reads TGTGCCAGCTCGTCCGGGTCCGGGGCCAACGTCCTGACTTTC. This translates into CASSSGSGANVLTF.

The rearrangement links TRBV29-1 to TRBJ1-2, with 7 positions matching TRBD1. Germline CDR1 SQVTM, CDR2 ANQGSEA. Trimming cost V 3 bases and J 2 bases; bases outside gene matches: 3. This CDR3 comprises 13 residues. The CDR3 DNA follows: TGCAGCGTTGATGTGACAGGGAACTATGGCTACACCTTC. This encodes CSVDVTGNYGYTF.

This chain links TRBV6-5 with TRBJ2-7; 7 nucleotides agree with TRBD1. V shed 4 bases, J shed 12 bases, and the junction held 6 bases outside the gene matches. The CDR3 contains 11 residues. CDR1 is MNHEY and CDR2 is SVGAGI in the germline V gene. The DNA of the CDR3 is TGTGCCAGCAGTTGGACAGGCTCGCTGTACTTC. It specifies CASSWTGSLYF.

The genes are TRBV10-3 and TRBJ1-4; no firm D call. Germline-derived CDR1 and CDR2 are ENHRY and SYGVKD. V shed 3 bases and J shed 4 bases, with 9 bases lying between them. The CDR3 has 14 residues. The CDR3 loop reads CAISEEVLNEKLFF. For the CDR3, the DNA is TGTGCCATCAGTGAAGAGGTGCTTAATGAAAAACTGTTTTTT.

The chain uses TRBV5-1 and TRBJ1-2, with a tentative D call TRBD1 (6 bases). Germline values: CDR1 SGHRS, CDR2 YFSETQ. CDR3 length: 15 residues. The ends were cut back, 0 bases at V and 3 bases at J, with 12 bases in the middle. CDR3 nucleotides: TGCGCCAGCAGCTTGGGAGTCAGGGGATACTATGGCTACACCTTC. It translates to CASSLGVRGYYGYTF.

The chain recombines TRBV19 with TRBJ2-5, with 8 bases lining up with TRBD1. V was pared by 5 bases and J by 4 bases, with 15 bases of the junction left unmatched. The CDR3 length is 17 residues. Germline CDR1 is LNHDA and CDR2 is SQIVND (reference sequence). CDR3 nucleotide sequence: TGTGCCAGTAGTTCGGCGTACCAGGGGACAGGTCGAGAGACCCAGTACTTC. The encoded protein is CASSSAYQGTGRETQYF. The whole variable domain, remainder taken from reference TRBV19 and TRBJ2-5, is DGGITQSPKYLFRKEGQNVTLSCEQNLNHDAMYWYRQDPGQGLRLIYYSQIVNDFQKGDIAEGYSVSREKKESFPLTVTSAQKNPTAFYLCASSSAYQGTGRETQYFGPGTRLLVL.

This chain links TRBV6-5 with TRBJ1-2; the D gene is possibly TRBD1 (6 bases). Germline-derived CDR1 and CDR2 are MNHEY and SVGAGI. The CDR3 runs to 15 residues. The ends were cut back, 2 bases at V and 3 bases at J, with 13 bases in the middle. Here the CDR3 DNA reads TGTGCCAGCAGTTACGGGGCACAGGGCGACTATGGCTACACCTTC. This sequence encodes CASSYGAQGDYGYTF.

This rearrangement joins TRBV7-8 to TRBJ1-4; D remains ambiguous. The CDR3 is 12 amino acids. Germline-derived CDR1 and CDR2 are SGHVS and FQNEAQ. V was shortened by 5 bases and J by 8 bases, with 9 bases between the two germline ends. CDR3 sequence reads: CASSPILEKLFF. DNA of the CDR3: TGTGCCAGCAGCCCCATTTTGGAAAAACTGTTTTTT.

The chain links TRBV7-9 to TRBJ2-3; D is undetermined. This CDR3 spans 13 amino acids. Germline V gene lookup returns CDR1 SEHNR and CDR2 FQNEAQ (reference sequence). With 7 bases removed from V and 2 bases from J, the gap between germline ends came to 10 bases. The chain's CDR3 is CASTPSATDTQYF. CDR3 bases: TGTGCCAGCACCCCAAGCGCCACAGATACGCAGTATTTT.

In this sample, this clone turned up once. The chain links TRBV6-1 to TRBJ1-3; D might be TRBD1 (5 bases). From germline, CDR1 is MNHNS and CDR2 SASEGT. The CDR3 contains 14 residues. V lost 5 bases, J lost 0 bases, and 8 bases lay in between. CDR3 loop: CASSWDVSGNTIYF. CDR3 nucleotides: TGTGCCAGCAGTTGGGACGTCTCTGGAAACACCATATATTTT.

The V call is TRBV29-1, the J call TRBJ2-7, with TRBD2 matching 7 bases. Trimming removed 2 bases from V and 1 base from J; junction bases left unmatched: 8. This CDR3 is built from 15 residues. The germline gives CDR1 SQVTM, CDR2 ANQGSEA. The CDR3 loop reads CSVEFASGFSYEQYF. For the CDR3, the DNA is TGCAGCGTTGAATTCGCTAGCGGATTTTCCTACGAGCAGTACTTC.

This clone was detected only a few times. This chain links TRBV6-5 with TRBJ2-7; TRBD1 is a possible D gene (6 bases). Germline loops: CDR1 MNHEY, CDR2 SVGAGI. This CDR3 spans 13 amino acids. Trimming cost V 5 bases and J 5 bases, with 13 bases left between them. The CDR3 sequence: CASSTGNTHEQYF. DNA of the CDR3: TGTGCCAGCAGTACAGGGAACACACACGAGCAGTACTTC.

V usage is TRBV24-1 and J usage is TRBJ1-5; D gene unclear. V was pared by 9 bases and J by 7 bases, with 12 bases between. CDR1 and CDR2 (germline): KGHDR, SFDVKD. This CDR3 is 12 amino acids long. The CDR3 region is CATSTVGQPQHF. CDR3 nucleotides: TGTGCCACCTCCACGGTGGGACAGCCCCAGCATTTT.